The T cell receptor (beta chain) under discussion was sequenced for a study of T cells in Graves' hyperthyroidism and ophthalmopathy (dated by TCRdb to the late 2010s). Regarding the study in general: Peripheral blood was collected at initial diagnosis, before any treatment. The study also compared thyroid tissue and blood T-cell repertoires from roughly 6 Graves' hyperthyroidism patients. To identify distinguishing TCR V-J signatures, a discovery cohort of around 98 patients was used, comprising roughly 45 with Graves' ophthalmopathy and 55 to 65 with stable Graves' hyperthyroidism. The roughly 91 discovery patients were randomly divided into training and test sets at a 7:3 ratio. According to the paper, TCR Vbeta CDR3 sequencing was carried out on approximately 140 peripheral blood samples, which came from fewer than 50 ophthalmopathy, some 73 hyperthyroidism and approximately 17 progressor patients. Whether ophthalmopathy could be predicted prospectively was tested in an independent validation cohort made up of 18 to 20 hyperthyroidism patients plus 17 patients who later progressed to ophthalmopathy. Following sampling, methimazole starting at 30 mg daily was given to hyperthyroidism patients, and high-dose intravenous methylprednisolone was given to ophthalmopathy patients.

Ophthalmopathy patients had moderately to severely active disease, Clinical Activity Score of at least 3, NOSPECS grade of at least 4, and duration under 3 months. The study excluded patients with uncontrolled infections, other autoimmune diseases, pregnancy or lactation. Diagnoses relied on clinical symptoms, serum thyroxine and TRAb, thyroid ultrasound and orbital computed tomography. PBMCs were isolated from approximately 10 ml of fresh peripheral blood by Ficoll-Paque density gradient centrifugation. Total RNA was extracted using Trizol reagent, and RNA quality was assessed on an Agilent 2100 Bioanalyzer. Study-level results and caveats: In validation, the model predicted progression to ophthalmopathy with over 60% sensitivity and 72% to 85% specificity, a median of about 6.7 months before onset. Most expanded thyroid clonotypes (frequency above 0.001) were also detected in blood, suggesting blood repertoires may reflect thyroid immune responses. In cross-validation, a model built on a 13 V-J signature told ophthalmopathy apart from stable hyperthyroidism with 85% to 90% sensitivity and around 81% specificity, and in testing the same model reached 80%/75%. No statistical method was used to fix the sample size in advance, and group allocation was not hidden from the investigators.

The TCR beta CDR3 regions were amplified from RNA transcripts. For the first round of RT-PCR on the TCR CDR3, the HTBI primer set was used together with the Qiagen OneStep RT-PCR kit. A second multiplex PCR round built the libraries, followed by size selection and purification. Libraries were sequenced paired-end with 100 bp reads on an Illumina HiSeq2000. In the authors' own workflow: Raw data were processed with SOAPnuke, discarding reads with adapters, uncalled bases, mean Phred below 15, or no exact constant-primer or identifier match. COPE v1.2.5 was used to merge high-quality paired reads, and clonotypes were defined as unique nucleotide sequences. Clonotypes were aligned to IMGT TRBV, TRBD and TRBJ reference segments using MiTCR v1.1. Analysis was restricted to V-J combinations with a frequency above 0.0001, which covered just over 98% of repertoires. The TCS score was defined as the ratio of F50 (clonal expansion) to E x V (chaos), calculated using BLOSUM62-based TCRdist between CDR3 peptides within each V-J. Welch's t-statistics and random forest reduced just over 500 V-J features to roughly 13, which were used in a naive Bayes classifier (R e1071). TCRdb ran its own pipeline on the public reads, namely fastp trimming at Q25 and MiXCR clone calling, and kept in-frame beta chains. CDR3 protein sequences are deduplicated, and each keeps its most common genes and DNA. Clone size and V and J calls follow TCRdb, not the original study. This sample holds 400,000 or so distinct CDR3 sequences; more than 12% were observed only once. Of the sample, 28% is held by the ten largest clones.

The cysteine opens and the phenylalanine closes a CDR3 of 16 amino acids. Just the 48-base CDR3 DNA is kept, in frame starting at base 1. Taken from the germline V gene (reference sequence), the CDR1 and CDR2 loops are SEHNR and FQNEAQ. Compared with germline, V lacks 6 bases and J lacks 2 bases; bases without a gene match: 5. Points on this clonotype: This clone's antigen is unknown. The input lacks base qualities; no much larger clone sits a single base away.

Recombination connected TRBV7-9 to TRBJ2-3, with 13 middle bases fitting TRBD2. The sequencing sample was made of blood. The receptor's source is a man aged 50 or older with Graves' ophthalmopathy. Here is the DNA: TGTGCCAGCAGAATTGGGACTAGCGGGACCACAGATACGCAGTATTTT. This translates into CASRIGTSGTTDTQYF.